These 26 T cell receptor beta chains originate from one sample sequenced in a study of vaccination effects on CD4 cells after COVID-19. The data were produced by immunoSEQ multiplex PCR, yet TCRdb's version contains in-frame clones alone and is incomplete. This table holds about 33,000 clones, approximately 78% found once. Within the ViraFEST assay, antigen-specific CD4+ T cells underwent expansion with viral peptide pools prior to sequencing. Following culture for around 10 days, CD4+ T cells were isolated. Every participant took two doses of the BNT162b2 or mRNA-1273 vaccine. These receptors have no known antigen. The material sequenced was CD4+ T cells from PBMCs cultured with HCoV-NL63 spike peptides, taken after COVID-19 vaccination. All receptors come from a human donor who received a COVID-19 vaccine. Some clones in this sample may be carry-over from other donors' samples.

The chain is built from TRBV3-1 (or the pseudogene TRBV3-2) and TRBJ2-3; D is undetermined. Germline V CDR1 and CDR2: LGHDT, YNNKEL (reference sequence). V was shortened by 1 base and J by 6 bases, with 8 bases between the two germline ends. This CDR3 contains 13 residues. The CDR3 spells CASSQVGKDTQYF. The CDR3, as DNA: TGTGCCAGCAGCCAAGTGGGGAAGGATACGCAGTATTTT.

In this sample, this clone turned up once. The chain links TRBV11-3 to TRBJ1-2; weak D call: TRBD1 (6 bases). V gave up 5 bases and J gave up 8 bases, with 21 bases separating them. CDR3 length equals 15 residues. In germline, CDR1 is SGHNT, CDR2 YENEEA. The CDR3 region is CASSRGCKGDRGYTF. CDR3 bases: TGTGCCAGCAGCCGAGGCTGTAAGGGGGATAGGGGCTACACCTTC.

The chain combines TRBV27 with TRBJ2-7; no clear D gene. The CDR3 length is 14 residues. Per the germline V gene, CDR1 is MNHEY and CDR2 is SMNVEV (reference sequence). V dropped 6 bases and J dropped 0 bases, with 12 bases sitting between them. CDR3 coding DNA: TGTGCCAGCAGAAGGATCGGAAGCTCCTACGAGCAGTACGTC. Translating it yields CASRRIGSSYEQYV.

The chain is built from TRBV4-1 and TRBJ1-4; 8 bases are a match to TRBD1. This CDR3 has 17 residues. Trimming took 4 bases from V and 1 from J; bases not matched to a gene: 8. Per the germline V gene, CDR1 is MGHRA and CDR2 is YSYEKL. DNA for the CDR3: TGCGCCAGCAGCCCGGTGGGCAGGGGGCGAACTAATGAAAAACTGTTTTTT. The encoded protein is CASSPVGRGRTNEKLFF.

CDR3 bases: TGCGCCATCGATTTATGGCGGGCGAACACCGGGGAGCTGTTTTTT. It yields the protein CAIDLWRANTGELFF. The chain joins TRBV10-1 to TRBJ2-2; D might be TRBD2 (5 bases). The CDR3 consists of 15 residues. Trimming took off 10 bases at V and 0 bases at J, with 15 bases between the two ends. Germline CDR1 is WNHNN and CDR2 is SYGVQD (reference sequence).

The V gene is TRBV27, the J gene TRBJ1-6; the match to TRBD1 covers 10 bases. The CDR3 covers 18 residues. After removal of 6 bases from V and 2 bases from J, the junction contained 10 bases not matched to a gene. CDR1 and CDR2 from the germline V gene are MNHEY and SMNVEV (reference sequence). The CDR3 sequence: CASRLTGTGVAYNSPLHF. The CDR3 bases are TGTGCCAGCAGATTGACCGGGACAGGGGTTGCCTATAATTCACCCCTCCACTTT.

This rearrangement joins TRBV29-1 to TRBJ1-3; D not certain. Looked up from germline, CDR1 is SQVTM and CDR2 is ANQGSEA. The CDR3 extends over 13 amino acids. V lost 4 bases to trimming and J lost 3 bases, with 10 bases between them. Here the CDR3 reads CSVVVRGGNTIYF. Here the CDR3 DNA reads TGCAGCGTTGTTGTCCGGGGTGGAAACACCATATATTTT.

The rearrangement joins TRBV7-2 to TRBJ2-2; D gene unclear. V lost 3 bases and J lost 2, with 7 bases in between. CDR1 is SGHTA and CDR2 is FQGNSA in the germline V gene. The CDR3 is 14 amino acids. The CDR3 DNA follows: TGTGCCAGCAGCTTCCAGAAAAACACCGGGGAGCTGTTTTTT. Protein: CASSFQKNTGELFF.

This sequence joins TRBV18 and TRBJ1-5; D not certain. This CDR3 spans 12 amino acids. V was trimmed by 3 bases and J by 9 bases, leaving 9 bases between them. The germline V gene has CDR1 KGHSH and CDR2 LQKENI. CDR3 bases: TGTGCCAGCTCACCGCGGGGAGGGCCCCAGCATTTT. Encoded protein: CASSPRGGPQHF. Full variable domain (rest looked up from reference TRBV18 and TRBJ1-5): NAGVMQNPRHLVRRRGQEARLRCSPMKGHSHVYWYRQLPEEGLKFMVYLQKENIIDESGMPKERFSAEFPKEGPSILRIQQVVRGDSAAYFCASSPRGGPQHFGDGTRLSIL.

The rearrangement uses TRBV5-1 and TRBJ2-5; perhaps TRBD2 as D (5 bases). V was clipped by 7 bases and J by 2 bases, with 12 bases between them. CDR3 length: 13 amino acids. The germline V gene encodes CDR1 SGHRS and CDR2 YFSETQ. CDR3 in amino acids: CASHLDFQETQYF. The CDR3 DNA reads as TGCGCCAGCCATCTGGACTTTCAAGAGACCCAGTACTTC. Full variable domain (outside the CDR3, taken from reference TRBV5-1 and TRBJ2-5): KAGVTQTPRYLIKTRGQQVTLSCSPISGHRSVSWYQQTPGQGLQFLFEYFSETQRNKGNFPGRFSGRQFSNSRSEMNVSTLELGDSALYLCASHLDFQETQYFGPGTRLLVL.

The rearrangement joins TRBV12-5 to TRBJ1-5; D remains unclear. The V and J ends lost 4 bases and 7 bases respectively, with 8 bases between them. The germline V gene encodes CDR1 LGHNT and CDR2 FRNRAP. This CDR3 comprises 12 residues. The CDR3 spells CASGSPGQPQHF. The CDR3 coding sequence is TGTGCTAGTGGTTCCCCCGGCCAGCCCCAGCATTTT.

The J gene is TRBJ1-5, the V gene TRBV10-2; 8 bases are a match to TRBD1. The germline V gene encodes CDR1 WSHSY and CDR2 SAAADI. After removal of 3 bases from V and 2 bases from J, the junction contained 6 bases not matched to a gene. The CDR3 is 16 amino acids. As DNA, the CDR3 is TGCGCCAGCAGTGACCCCGGACAGGGTGGCAATCAGCCCCAGCATTTT. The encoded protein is CASSDPGQGGNQPQHF.

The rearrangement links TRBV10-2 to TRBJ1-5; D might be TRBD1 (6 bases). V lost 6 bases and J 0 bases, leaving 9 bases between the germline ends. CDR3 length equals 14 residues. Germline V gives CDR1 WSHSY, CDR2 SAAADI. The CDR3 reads CASSTGYSNQPQHF. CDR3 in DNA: TGCGCCAGCAGCACAGGGTATAGCAATCAGCCCCAGCATTTT.

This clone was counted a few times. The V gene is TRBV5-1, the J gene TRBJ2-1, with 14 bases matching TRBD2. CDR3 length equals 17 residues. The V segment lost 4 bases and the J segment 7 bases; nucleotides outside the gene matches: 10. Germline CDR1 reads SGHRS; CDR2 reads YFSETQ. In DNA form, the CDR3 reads TGCGCCAGCAGCGGGGGACTAGCGGGGGACCTTCGGAATGAGCAGTTCTTC. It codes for CASSGGLAGDLRNEQFF.

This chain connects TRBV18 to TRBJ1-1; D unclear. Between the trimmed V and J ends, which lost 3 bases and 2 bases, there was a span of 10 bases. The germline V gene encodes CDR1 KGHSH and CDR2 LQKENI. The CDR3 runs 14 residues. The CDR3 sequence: CASSPAGVNTEAFF. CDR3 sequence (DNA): TGTGCCAGCTCACCCGCCGGGGTCAACACTGAAGCTTTCTTT.

CDR3 residues: CASRTTGTANSPLHF. The CDR3 DNA is TGTGCCAGTAGAACCACCGGGACAGCTAATTCACCCCTCCACTTT. The gene calls are TRBV19 and TRBJ1-6; TRBD1 matches at 7 bases. The CDR3 runs to 15 residues. Germline loops: CDR1 LNHDA, CDR2 SQIVND (reference sequence). V shed 6 bases and J 6 bases; nucleotides not matched to a gene: 8.

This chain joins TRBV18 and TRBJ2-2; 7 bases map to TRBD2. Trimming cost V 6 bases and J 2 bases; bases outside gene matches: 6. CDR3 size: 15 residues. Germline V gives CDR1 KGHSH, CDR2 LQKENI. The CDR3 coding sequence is TGTGCCAGCTCTCCCCGGGAGGCTAACACCGGGGAGCTGTTTTTT. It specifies CASSPREANTGELFF.

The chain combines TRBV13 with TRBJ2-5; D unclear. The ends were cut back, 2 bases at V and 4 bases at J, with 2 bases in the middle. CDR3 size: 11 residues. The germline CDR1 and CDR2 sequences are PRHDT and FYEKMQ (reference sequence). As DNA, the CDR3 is TGTGCCAGCAGCTTATTAGAGACCCAGTACTTC. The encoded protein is CASSLLETQYF.

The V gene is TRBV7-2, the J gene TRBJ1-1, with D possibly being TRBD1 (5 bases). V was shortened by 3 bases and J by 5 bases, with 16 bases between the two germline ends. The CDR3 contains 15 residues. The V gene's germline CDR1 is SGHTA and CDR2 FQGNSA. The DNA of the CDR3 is TGTGCCAGCAGCTTTGATAACAGCCGGGGGACTGAAGCTTTCTTT. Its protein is CASSFDNSRGTEAFF.

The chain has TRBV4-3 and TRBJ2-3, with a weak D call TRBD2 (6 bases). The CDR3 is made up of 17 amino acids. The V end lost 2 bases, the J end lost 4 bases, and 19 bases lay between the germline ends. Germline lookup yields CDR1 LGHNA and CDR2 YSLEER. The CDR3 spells CASSQPSPPGGADTQYF. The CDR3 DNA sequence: TGCGCCAGCAGCCAACCAAGCCCCCCGGGCGGGGCAGATACGCAGTATTTT.

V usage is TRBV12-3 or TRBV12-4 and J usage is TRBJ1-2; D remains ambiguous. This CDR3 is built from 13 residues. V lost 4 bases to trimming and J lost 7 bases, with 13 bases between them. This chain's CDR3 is CASSSTISGGYTF. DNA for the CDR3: TGTGCCAGCAGTTCGACCATAAGTGGTGGCTACACCTTC.

In nucleotides, the CDR3 is TGTGCCAGCAGCTCACACAGGGGGCTACCTGGGGCCAACGTCCTGACTTTC. Translated, it gives CASSSHRGLPGANVLTF. The gene calls are TRBV11-2 and TRBJ2-6, with 9 bases matching TRBD1. Per germline, CDR1 SGHAT and CDR2 FQNNGV. V gave up 4 bases and J gave up 2 bases; unmatched junction bases: 6. The CDR3 extends over 17 amino acids. The full variable domain, rest sourced from reference TRBV11-2 and TRBJ2-6, is EAGVAQSPRYKIIEKRQSVAFWCNPISGHATLYWYQQILGQGPKLLIQFQNNGVVDDSQLPKDRFSAERLKGVDSTLKIQPAKLEDSAVYLCASSSHRGLPGANVLTFGAGSRLTVL.

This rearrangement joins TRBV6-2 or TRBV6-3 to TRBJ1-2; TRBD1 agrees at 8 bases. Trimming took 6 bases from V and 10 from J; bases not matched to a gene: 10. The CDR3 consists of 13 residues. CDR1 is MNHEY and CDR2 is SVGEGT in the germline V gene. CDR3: CASSLGTGAVYTF. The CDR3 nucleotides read TGTGCCAGCAGCCTCGGGACAGGAGCTGTCTACACCTTC.

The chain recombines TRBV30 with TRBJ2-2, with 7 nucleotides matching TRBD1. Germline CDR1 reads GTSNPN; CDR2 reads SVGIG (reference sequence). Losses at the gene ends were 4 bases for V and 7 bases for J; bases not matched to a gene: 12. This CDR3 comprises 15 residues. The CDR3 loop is CAWNQKTGVRGELFF. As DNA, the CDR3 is TGTGCCTGGAACCAAAAAACAGGGGTTCGCGGGGAGCTGTTTTTT.

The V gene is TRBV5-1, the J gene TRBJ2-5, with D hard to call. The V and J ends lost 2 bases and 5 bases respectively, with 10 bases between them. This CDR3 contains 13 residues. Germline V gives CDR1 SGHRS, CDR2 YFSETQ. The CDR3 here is CASSFGVEETQYF. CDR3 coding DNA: TGCGCCAGCAGCTTCGGAGTCGAGGAGACCCAGTACTTC.

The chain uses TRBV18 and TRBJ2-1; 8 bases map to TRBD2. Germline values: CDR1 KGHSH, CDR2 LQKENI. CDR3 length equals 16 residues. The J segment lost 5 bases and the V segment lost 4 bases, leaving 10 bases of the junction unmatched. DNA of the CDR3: TGTGCCAGCTCACTAAACCTAGCGGGCATTAACAATGAGCAGTTCTTC. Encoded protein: CASSLNLAGINNEQFF.